What follows are 19 T cell receptor beta chains derived from one specimen sequenced in a study of post-analysis software for immune sequencing data. Every TCR beta cDNA library bore unique molecular identifiers. In TCRdb, the PCR reads were re-called with MiXCR into one record per CDR3 protein. The table shows approximately 350,000 distinct CDR3 sequences, with about a third occurring only once. The study's findings and limits: Controls showed lower frequencies than patients for five TRBV segments, and TRBV5-6, TRBV5-1 and TRBV20-1 were among these.

The antigens for these receptors are not known. Sequenced material: blood. The receptors shown here come from a girl between 5 and 17 years old with multiple sclerosis.

The chain recombines TRBV12-5 with TRBJ2-1; TRBD2 agrees at 8 bases. Germline V gene data show CDR1 as LGHNT and CDR2 as FRNRAP. The CDR3 contains 16 residues. With V trimmed by 4 bases and J by 3 bases, 8 bases remained unmatched. The CDR3 region has the DNA TGTGCTAGTGGTTACCTAAGCGGGGGCCTCTACAATGAGCAGTTCTTC. The encoded protein is CASGYLSGGLYNEQFF. Drawing the rest from reference TRBV12-5 and TRBJ2-1, the complete variable domain is DARVTQTPRHKVTEMGQEVTMRCQPILGHNTVFWYRQTMMQGLELLAYFRNRAPLDDSGMPKDRFSAEMPDATLATLKIQPSEPRDSAVYFCASGYLSGGLYNEQFFGPGTRLTVL.

The rearrangement uses TRBV6-2 or TRBV6-3 and TRBJ1-1, with TRBD1 identical over 8 bases. This CDR3 is 13 amino acids long. Trimming removed 7 bases from V and 5 bases from J; junction bases left unmatched: 6. Germline V gene data show CDR1 as MNHEY and CDR2 as SVGEGT. CDR3 sequence reads: CASTNWTGTEAFF. For the CDR3, the DNA is TGTGCCAGCACCAATTGGACAGGGACTGAAGCTTTCTTT.

The chain carries TRBV4-3 and TRBJ2-1, with D possibly being TRBD2 (5 bases). Germline V gives CDR1 LGHNA, CDR2 YSLEER. There are 15 residues in the CDR3. V was clipped by 0 bases and J by 6 bases, with 12 bases between them. In DNA, the CDR3 is TGCGCCAGCAGCCAAGATCCCGTTAGCGCCAATGAGCAGTTCTTC. Translation: CASSQDPVSANEQFF.

This chain connects TRBV6-6 to TRBJ2-2; D unclear. This CDR3 region has 16 residues. V was cut by 7 bases and J by 1 base, with 16 bases left in between. Germline V lookup: CDR1 MNHNY, CDR2 SVGAGI (reference sequence). In DNA form, the CDR3 reads TGTGCCAGCACCTACTATAAACTGCTGAACACCGGGGAGCTGTTTTTT. This encodes CASTYYKLLNTGELFF.

This clonotype has a handful of counts. V is TRBV9 and J is TRBJ1-6; the match to TRBD1 covers 7 bases. CDR3 length: 15 amino acids. V trimming: 4 bases; J trimming: 9 bases; junction bases outside the gene matches: 10. Germline loops: CDR1 SGDLS, CDR2 YYNGEE. The CDR3 loop reads CASSPTGLSGSPLHF. The CDR3 DNA follows: TGTGCCAGCAGCCCGACAGGGTTAAGCGGTTCACCCCTCCACTTT.

This chain links TRBV7-2 with TRBJ2-4, with a tentative D call TRBD1 (6 bases). Germline V gene sequence: CDR1 SGHTA, CDR2 FQGNSA. CDR3 length: 17 residues. Trimming pared 4 bases from V and 2 bases from J, leaving 18 bases between. The CDR3 is CASSSLMQGRSKNIQYF. The DNA of the CDR3 is TGTGCCAGCAGCTCTCTAATGCAGGGGAGATCCAAAAACATTCAGTACTTC. The complete variable domain, with remaining parts taken from reference TRBV7-2 and TRBJ2-4, reads GAGVSQSPSNKVTEKGKDVELRCDPISGHTALYWYRQSLGQGLEFLIYFQGNSAPDKSGLPSDRFSAERTGGSVSTLTIQRTQQEDSAVYLCASSSLMQGRSKNIQYFGAGTRLSVL.

The chain couples TRBV7-2 to TRBJ1-4; 7 bases are shared with TRBD1. Germline loops: CDR1 SGHTA, CDR2 FQGNSA. J gave up 4 bases and V 5 bases, and 10 bases lay outside the gene matches. The CDR3 spans 16 residues. CDR3 sequence reads: CASSPRIRDSNEKLFF. CDR3 nucleotides: TGTGCCAGCAGCCCCCGGATCCGGGACAGTAATGAAAAACTGTTTTTT.

This chain connects TRBV27 to TRBJ2-1; 16 nucleotides line up with TRBD2. The CDR3 length is 19 residues. Per the germline V gene, CDR1 is MNHEY and CDR2 is SMNVEV (reference sequence). Trimming removed 3 bases from V and 0 bases from J; junction bases left unmatched: 5. The CDR3 nucleotides read TGTGCCAGCAGTTTTGGGACTAGCGGGGGGGCCCTCTCCTACAATGAGCAGTTCTTC. Translating gives CASSFGTSGGALSYNEQFF.

The rearrangement uses TRBV6-2 or TRBV6-3 and TRBJ1-5; tentative D call: TRBD1 (5 bases). Germline V lookup: CDR1 MNHEY, CDR2 SVGEGT. The CDR3 sequence is 21 residues long. Trimming left V 0 bases short and J 2 bases short, with 26 bases between. This CDR3 is CASSYSISRTSVRQGNQPQHF. DNA of the CDR3: TGTGCCAGCAGTTACTCGATATCGCGGACATCTGTTCGCCAGGGCAATCAGCCCCAGCATTTT.

The J gene is TRBJ2-6, the V gene TRBV7-3, with unresolved D. The length of the CDR3 is 15 residues. V was shortened by 2 bases and J by 0 bases, with 5 bases between the two germline ends. Looked up from germline, CDR1 is SGHTA and CDR2 is FQGTGA. The CDR3 DNA follows: TGTGCCAGCAGCTTAGACTCCTCTGGGGCCAACGTCCTGACTTTC. Amino acid sequence: CASSLDSSGANVLTF.

This clonotype appeared many times. The chain uses TRBV13 and TRBJ2-5; TRBD2 might be the D (5 bases). CDR1 and CDR2 (germline): PRHDT, FYEKMQ (reference sequence). Trimming removed 3 bases at V and 1 base at J, with 9 bases between. The CDR3 loop spans 14 amino acids. The CDR3 bases are TGTGCCAGCAGCTTGCGGAGGATCCAAGAGACCCAGTACTTC. This sequence encodes CASSLRRIQETQYF.

This clonotype was observed a few times. The genes are TRBV10-3 and TRBJ2-1; 7 nucleotides align to TRBD2. The CDR3 loop spans 15 amino acids. Germline V CDR1 and CDR2: ENHRY, SYGVKD. J was trimmed by 3 bases and V by 3 bases; bases with no gene match: 5. The CDR3 protein is CAISDFGGGYNEQFF. The DNA for the CDR3 is TGTGCCATCAGTGATTTTGGGGGGGGCTACAATGAGCAGTTCTTC.

This chain links TRBV29-1 with TRBJ1-1; a weak D match, TRBD1 (6 bases). This CDR3 has 13 residues. Germline assignment: CDR1 SQVTM and CDR2 ANQGSEA. Trimming removed 6 bases from V and 2 bases from J, with 13 bases in between. CDR3 amino acids: CSVPGAGNTEAFF. Here the CDR3 DNA reads TGCAGCGTCCCAGGGGCAGGAAACACTGAAGCTTTCTTT.

The J gene is TRBJ1-6, the V gene TRBV5-5; TRBD1 is a possible D gene (6 bases). CDR1 and CDR2 (germline): SGHKS, YYEKEE (reference sequence). V was shortened by 4 bases and J by 0 bases, with 17 bases between the two germline ends. This CDR3 contains 18 residues. CDR3 residues: CASSLRDTQSSYNSPLHF. CDR3 sequence (DNA): TGTGCCAGCAGCCTCCGGGACACCCAAAGCTCCTATAATTCACCCCTCCACTTT.

This chain links TRBV2 with TRBJ1-2, with 9 bases matching TRBD1. J was trimmed by 5 bases and V by 6 bases; bases with no gene match: 7. Germline V gives CDR1 SNHLY, CDR2 FYNNEI. The CDR3 has 14 residues. CDR3 bases: TGTGCCAGCAGCCAGGGGACAGGGCGGTATGGCTACACCTTC. It is translated as CASSQGTGRYGYTF.

This rearrangement joins TRBV11-2 to TRBJ2-3, with D possibly called TRBD1 or TRBD2 (5 bases each). The CDR3 is 16 residues long. Germline V CDR1 and CDR2: SGHAT, FQNNGV. The V and J ends lost 6 bases and 4 bases respectively, with 20 bases between them. The DNA for the CDR3 is TGTGCCAGCAGACGCACCGGGGCACTAGACGCAGATACGCAGTATTTT. Translated, it gives CASRRTGALDADTQYF. Combining the CDR3 with reference TRBV11-2 and TRBJ2-3 gives the whole variable domain EAGVAQSPRYKIIEKRQSVAFWCNPISGHATLYWYQQILGQGPKLLIQFQNNGVVDDSQLPKDRFSAERLKGVDSTLKIQPAKLEDSAVYLCASRRTGALDADTQYFGPGTRLTVL.

The chain employs TRBV6-2 or TRBV6-3 and TRBJ1-4; D remains ambiguous. Deletions cut 7 bases from V and 4 bases from J, with 16 bases between. The CDR3 covers 15 residues. Germline V CDR1 and CDR2: MNHEY, SVGEGT. CDR3 region: CASNPNRGINEKLFF. CDR3 DNA: TGTGCCAGCAACCCGAACCGGGGAATTAATGAAAAACTGTTTTTT.

The chain combines TRBV7-2 with TRBJ2-1; D unresolved. V was pared by 0 bases and J by 1 base, with 7 bases between. Germline V gene lookup returns CDR1 SGHTA and CDR2 FQGNSA. The CDR3 loop spans 15 amino acids. The CDR3 DNA follows: TGTGCCAGCAGCTTAGCTGGGCAGTCCTACAATGAGCAGTTCTTC. This gives the protein CASSLAGQSYNEQFF.

The rearrangement links TRBV5-5 to TRBJ1-2; D unresolved. This CDR3 is built from 14 residues. CDR1 is SGHKS, CDR2 YYEKEE, per germline (reference sequence). The ends were cut back, 4 bases at V and 4 bases at J, with 14 bases in the middle. The CDR3 DNA reads TGTGCCAGCAGCCCGAGTTCCCTGAGCTATGGCTACACCTTC. Translated, it gives CASSPSSLSYGYTF.